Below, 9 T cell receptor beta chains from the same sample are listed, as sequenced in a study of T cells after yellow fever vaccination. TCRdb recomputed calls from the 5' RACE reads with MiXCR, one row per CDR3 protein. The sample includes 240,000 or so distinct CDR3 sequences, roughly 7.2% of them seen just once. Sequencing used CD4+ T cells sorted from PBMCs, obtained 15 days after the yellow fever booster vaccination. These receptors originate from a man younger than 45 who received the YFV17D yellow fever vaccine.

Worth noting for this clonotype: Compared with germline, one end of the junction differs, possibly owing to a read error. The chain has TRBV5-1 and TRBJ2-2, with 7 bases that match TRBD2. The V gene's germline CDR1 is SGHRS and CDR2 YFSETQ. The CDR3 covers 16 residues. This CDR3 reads CASSLEAGVNTGELLF. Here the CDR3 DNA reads TGCGCCAGCAGCTTGGAGGCGGGAGTGAACACCGGGGAGCTGCTTTTT.

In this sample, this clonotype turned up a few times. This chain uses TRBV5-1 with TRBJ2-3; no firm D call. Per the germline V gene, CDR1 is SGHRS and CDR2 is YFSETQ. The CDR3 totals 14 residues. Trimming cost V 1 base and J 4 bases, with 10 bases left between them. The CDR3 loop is CASSLSEVADTQYF. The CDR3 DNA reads TGCGCCAGCAGCTTGAGTGAGGTTGCAGATACGCAGTATTTT.

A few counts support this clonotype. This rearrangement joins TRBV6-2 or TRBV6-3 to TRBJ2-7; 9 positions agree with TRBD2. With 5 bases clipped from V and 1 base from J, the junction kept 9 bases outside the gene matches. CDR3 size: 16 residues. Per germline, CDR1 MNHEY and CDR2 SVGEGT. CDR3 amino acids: CASSKPGLAESYEQYF. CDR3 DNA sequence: TGTGCCAGCAGTAAGCCGGGACTAGCAGAGTCCTACGAGCAGTACTTC.

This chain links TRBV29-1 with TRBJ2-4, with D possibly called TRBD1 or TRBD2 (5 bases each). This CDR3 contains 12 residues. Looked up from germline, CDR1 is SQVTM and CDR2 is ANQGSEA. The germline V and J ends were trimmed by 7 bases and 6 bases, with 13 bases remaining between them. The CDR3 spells CSAEGKGNIQYF. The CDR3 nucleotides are TGCAGCGCCGAGGGGAAGGGAAACATTCAGTACTTC.

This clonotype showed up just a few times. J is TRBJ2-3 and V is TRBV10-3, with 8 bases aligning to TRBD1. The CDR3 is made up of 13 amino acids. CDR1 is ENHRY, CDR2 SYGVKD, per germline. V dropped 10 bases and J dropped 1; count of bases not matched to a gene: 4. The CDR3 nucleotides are TGTGCCAACGCGGGACAGGGCACAGATACGCAGTATTTT. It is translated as CANAGQGTDTQYF.

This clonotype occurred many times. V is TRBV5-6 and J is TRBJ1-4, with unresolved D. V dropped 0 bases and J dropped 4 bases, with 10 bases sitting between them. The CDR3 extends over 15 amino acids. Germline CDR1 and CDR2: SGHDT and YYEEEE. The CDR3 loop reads CASSLATGFNEKLFF. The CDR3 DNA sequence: TGTGCCAGCAGCTTGGCGACGGGATTTAATGAAAAACTGTTTTTT.

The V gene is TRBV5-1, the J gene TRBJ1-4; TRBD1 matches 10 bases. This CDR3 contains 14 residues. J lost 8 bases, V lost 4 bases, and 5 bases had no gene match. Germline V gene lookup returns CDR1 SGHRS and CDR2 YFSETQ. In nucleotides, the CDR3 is TGCGCCAGCAGCACTGGGACAGGGGAAGAAAAACTGTTTTTT. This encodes CASSTGTGEEKLFF. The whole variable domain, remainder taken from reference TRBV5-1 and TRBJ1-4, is KAGVTQTPRYLIKTRGQQVTLSCSPISGHRSVSWYQQTPGQGLQFLFEYFSETQRNKGNFPGRFSGRQFSNSRSEMNVSTLELGDSALYLCASSTGTGEEKLFFGSGTQLSVL.

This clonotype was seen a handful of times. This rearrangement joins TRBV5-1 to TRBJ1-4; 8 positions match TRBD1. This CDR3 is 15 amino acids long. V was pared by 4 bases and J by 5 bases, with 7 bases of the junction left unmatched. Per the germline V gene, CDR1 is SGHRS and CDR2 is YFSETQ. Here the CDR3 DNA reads TGCGCCAGCAGCCCGGGGGACAGGAGGAATGAAAAACTGTTTTTT. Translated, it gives CASSPGDRRNEKLFF.

Written as DNA, the CDR3 is TGTGCCATCAGTGCTCGGACAGGGGCCTACGAGCAGTACTTC. Protein sequence: CAISARTGAYEQYF. The V gene is TRBV10-3, the J gene TRBJ2-7, with TRBD1 matching over 9 bases. The CDR3 contains 14 residues. Germline V gene lookup returns CDR1 ENHRY and CDR2 SYGVKD. The J segment lost 2 bases and the V segment lost 4 bases, leaving 3 bases of the junction unmatched.